Reported below is one T cell receptor beta chain. Its antigen remains unidentified. The entry originates in a study of T cells in Graves' hyperthyroidism and ophthalmopathy. Whole-study results and caveats: In the blood, most expanded thyroid clonotypes above 0.001 appeared as well.

The investigators amplified TCR beta CDR3 regions from RNA transcripts. First-round RT-PCR targeting the TCR CDR3 was performed with the HTBI primer set. One entry per CDR3 protein results from TCRdb running MiXCR on the multiplex PCR reads. Of 550,000 to 800,000 distinct CDR3 sequences in the sample, 15% to 20% were seen once. Germline lookup yields CDR1 SEHNR and CDR2 FQNEAQ (reference sequence). Trimming stripped 5 bases from V and 5 bases from J, with 10 bases between. This CDR3 is built from 13 residues. The chain recombines TRBV7-9 with TRBJ2-1, with unresolved D. The clonotype was recovered from a man in his forties or fifties with Graves' hyperthyroidism. The sequencing input was blood. The CDR3 DNA follows: TGTGCCAGCAGCCCTTACCGAGACAATGAGCAGTTCTTC. Encoded protein: CASSPYRDNEQFF. The whole variable domain, remainder taken from reference TRBV7-9 and TRBJ2-1, is DTGVSQNPRHKITKRGQNVTFRCDPISEHNRLYWYRQTLGQGPEFLTYFQNEAQLEKSRLLSDRFSAERPKGSFSTLEIQRTEQGDSAMYLCASSPYRDNEQFFGPGTRLTVL.